Following are 6 T cell receptor beta chains from one sample sequenced in a study of cytomegalovirus exposure and HLA in healthy donors. Primers: 60 Vbeta forward and 13 Jbeta reverse. Generated by immunoSEQ multiplex PCR, the TCRdb table keeps only in-frame clones and is missing some. The table includes a few hundred thousand clones, roughly four fifths detected once. Input material: PBMCs. The source of these receptors is a woman aged 55-75 years in good health and CMV-seropositive.

A word on this clone: No DNA is shown, since the ends of the CDR3 on it are uncertain; the CDR3 is the one TCRdb lists. The chain couples TRBV28 to TRBJ1-1; the D call TRBD1 from the table was never checked on the DNA. Germline values: CDR1 MDHEN, CDR2 SYDVKM. The CDR3 spans 15 amino acids, including both terminal residues. CDR3 in amino acids: CASSSSGQGMYEAFF.

This clone was counted between two and nine times. The chain links TRBV5-1 to TRBJ2-3; 16 positions match TRBD2. This CDR3 is built from 16 residues. The V gene's germline CDR1 is SGHRS and CDR2 YFSETQ. V shed 4 bases and J 5 bases; nucleotides not matched to a gene: 4. CDR3 in amino acids: CASSQGLAGGEDTQYF. The CDR3 nucleotides are TGCGCCAGCAGCCAGGGACTAGCGGGAGGGGAAGATACGCAGTATTTT.

The rearrangement uses TRBV13 and TRBJ2-7; possible D gene TRBD1, 7 bases. Germline CDR1 is PRHDT and CDR2 is FYEKMQ (reference sequence). Trimming shortened V by 4 bases and J by 2 bases, and 12 bases separated the two germline ends. This CDR3 is built from 14 residues. The CDR3 protein is CASSSAGQTYEQYF. In nucleotides, the CDR3 is TGTGCCAGCAGCTCGGCGGGACAGACCTACGAGCAGTACTTC.

The V and J genes are TRBV19 and TRBJ2-7, with a possible D match to TRBD2 (5 bases). The length of the CDR3 is 13 residues. Germline V CDR1 and CDR2: LNHDA, SQIVND (reference sequence). Trimming took 3 bases from V and 2 from J, leaving 8 bases between them. The CDR3 sequence: CASSMALAYEQYF. CDR3 nucleotides: TGTGCCAGTAGTATGGCACTAGCCTACGAGCAGTACTTC.

This clone was found once. The rearrangement links TRBV5-1 to TRBJ2-3; 7 bases agree with TRBD2. The V and J ends lost 3 bases and 1 base, in that order; junction bases with no gene match: 8. This CDR3 contains 16 residues. CDR1 is SGHRS and CDR2 is YFSETQ in the germline V gene. The CDR3 coding sequence is TGCGCCAGCAGCTATTTTGGCGGGAGCGGCACAGATACGCAGTATTTT. It codes for CASSYFGGSGTDTQYF. The complete variable domain, with remaining parts taken from reference TRBV5-1 and TRBJ2-3, reads KAGVTQTPRYLIKTRGQQVTLSCSPISGHRSVSWYQQTPGQGLQFLFEYFSETQRNKGNFPGRFSGRQFSNSRSEMNVSTLELGDSALYLCASSYFGGSGTDTQYFGPGTRLTVL.

Only a few counts were recorded for this clone. The rearrangement uses TRBV6-1 and TRBJ1-5, with a weak D call TRBD1 (6 bases). CDR1 is MNHNS, CDR2 SASEGT, per germline. Trimming took off 7 bases at V and 2 bases at J, with 15 bases between the two ends. There are 15 residues in the CDR3. CDR3 coding DNA: TGTGCCAGCACGGGCGGGGGCTGGGGCAATCAGCCCCAGCATTTT. Translating gives CASTGGGWGNQPQHF.